The 5 T cell receptor beta chains below were found in one sample sequenced in a study of blood T cell repertoires in COVID-19. Assay: immunoSEQ multiplex PCR; the TCRdb copy retains only in-frame clones and omits some. This sample yields about 250,000 clones, of which 84% are seen a single time; about 4.5% belongs to the top ten. The sample consisted of peripheral blood. The receptors shown here come from a man in his fifties with active or convalescent COVID-19.

This clone showed up just once. The chain joins TRBV5-1 to TRBJ1-4, with D perhaps matching TRBD1 (6 bases). This CDR3 has 15 residues. V was trimmed by 0 bases and J by 4 bases, leaving 10 bases between them. Per the germline V gene, CDR1 is SGHRS and CDR2 is YFSETQ. CDR3 residues: CASSLDGQINEKLFF. The CDR3 region has the DNA TGCGCCAGCAGCTTGGATGGACAGATTAATGAAAAACTGTTTTTT.

The CDR3 sequence: CASRLAGQPNTGELFF. The CDR3 DNA reads TGTGCCAGCAGATTAGCGGGGCAGCCAAACACCGGGGAGCTGTTTTTT. This chain connects TRBV27 to TRBJ2-2, with 8 positions matching TRBD2. The germline CDR1 and CDR2 sequences are MNHEY and SMNVEV (reference sequence). This CDR3 comprises 16 residues. After removal of 6 bases from V and 2 bases from J, the junction contained 8 bases not matched to a gene.

This clone has only a few counts. This sequence joins TRBV4-1 and TRBJ1-1; a possible D gene is TRBD1 (5 bases). Germline V gives CDR1 MGHRA, CDR2 YSYEKL. The CDR3 totals 14 residues. V shed 3 bases and J shed 4 bases, with 12 bases lying between them. CDR3 sequence reads: CASSHGGKPTEAFF. The CDR3 nucleotides read TGCGCCAGCAGCCATGGGGGGAAACCCACTGAAGCTTTCTTT.

This clone has more than one count but fewer than ten. The chain is built from TRBV18 and TRBJ1-2; 11 positions agree with TRBD1. There are 15 residues in the CDR3. In germline, CDR1 is KGHSH, CDR2 LQKENI. V lost 3 bases to trimming and J lost 4 bases; unmatched junction nucleotides: 4. Written as DNA, the CDR3 is TGTGCCAGCTCACCGGGACAGGGGGAAGGCTATGGCTACACCTTC. Translation gives CASSPGQGEGYGYTF.

The chain combines TRBV18 with TRBJ2-2, with D maybe TRBD1 (6 bases). The CDR3 is made up of 16 amino acids. The germline CDR1 and CDR2 sequences are KGHSH and LQKENI. V was pared by 1 base and J by 1 base, with 10 bases between. CDR3: CASSPRTVENTGELFF. The CDR3 DNA reads TGTGCCAGCTCACCACGGACAGTTGAGAACACCGGGGAGCTGTTTTTT.